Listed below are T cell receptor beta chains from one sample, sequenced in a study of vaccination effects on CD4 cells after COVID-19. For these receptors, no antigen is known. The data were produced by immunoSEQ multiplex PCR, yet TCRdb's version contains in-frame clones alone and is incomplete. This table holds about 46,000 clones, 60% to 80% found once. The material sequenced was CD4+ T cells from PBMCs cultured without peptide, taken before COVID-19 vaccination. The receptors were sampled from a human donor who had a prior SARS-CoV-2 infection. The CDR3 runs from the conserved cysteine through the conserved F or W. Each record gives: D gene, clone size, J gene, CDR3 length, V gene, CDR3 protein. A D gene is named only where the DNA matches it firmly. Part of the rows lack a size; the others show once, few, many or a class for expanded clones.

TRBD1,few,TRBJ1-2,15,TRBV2,CASSASPYRGSGYTF
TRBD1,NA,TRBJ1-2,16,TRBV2,CASSSQGVGAGNGYTF
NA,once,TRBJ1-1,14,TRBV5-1,CASSLVRGATEAFF
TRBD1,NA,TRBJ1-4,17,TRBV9,CASSVGRGPSTNEKLFF
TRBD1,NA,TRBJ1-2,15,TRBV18,CASSPAGQGVYGYTF
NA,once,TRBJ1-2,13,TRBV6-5,CASRGPYLSGYTF
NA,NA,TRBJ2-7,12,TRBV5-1,CASSNQGGEQYF
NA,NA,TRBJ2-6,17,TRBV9,CASSPQGRSSGANVLTF
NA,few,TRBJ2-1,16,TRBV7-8,CASSLRTGASYNEQFF
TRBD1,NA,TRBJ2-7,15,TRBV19,CASSRETGAGHEQYF
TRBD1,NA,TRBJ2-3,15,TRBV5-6,CASSLQGWGTDTQYF
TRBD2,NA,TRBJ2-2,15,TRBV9,CASGRGGYSAGELFF
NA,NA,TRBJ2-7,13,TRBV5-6,CASSLAMTDLQYF
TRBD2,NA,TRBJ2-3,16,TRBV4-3,CASSQALAGGTDTQYF
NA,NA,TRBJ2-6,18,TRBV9,CASSVSVIRGRGVNVLTF
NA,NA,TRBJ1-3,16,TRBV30,CAWSVLPGISGNTIYF
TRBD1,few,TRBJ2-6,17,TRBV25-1,CASSYTTDRGGANVLTF
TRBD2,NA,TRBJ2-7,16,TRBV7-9,CASSSRGTSGSYEQYF
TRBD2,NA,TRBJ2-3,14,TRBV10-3,CAIGLAGVTDTQYF
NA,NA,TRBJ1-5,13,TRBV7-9,CASQGLGNQPQHF
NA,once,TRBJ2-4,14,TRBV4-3,CASSQHPRSNIQYF
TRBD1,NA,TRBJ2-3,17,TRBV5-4,CASSSPRDRGNTDTQYF